The 16 T cell receptor beta chains below come from one sample, sequenced in a study of blood T cell repertoires in COVID-19. Profiled with immunoSEQ multiplex PCR; TCRdb holds only in-frame clones, not every one. The data show about 240,000 clones, roughly 86% seen once. The sequencing sample was made of peripheral blood. These TCRs come from a woman in her 70s with active or convalescent COVID-19.

This chain uses TRBV12-3 or TRBV12-4 with TRBJ1-1, with 7 bases identical to TRBD1. The CDR3 extends over 12 amino acids. J was trimmed by 5 bases and V by 8 bases; bases with no gene match: 5. The CDR3 nucleotides are TGTGCCAGCGGTCGACAGGGAACTGAAGCTTTCTTT. Translated, it gives CASGRQGTEAFF.

The chain employs TRBV5-1 and TRBJ2-3; TRBD2 is a possible D gene (5 bases). Germline CDR1 and CDR2: SGHRS and YFSETQ. This CDR3 contains 14 residues. Trimming pared 2 bases from V and 6 bases from J, leaving 13 bases between. The CDR3 here is CASSFAGSFDTQYF. The CDR3 DNA follows: TGCGCCAGCAGCTTTGCTGGGAGTTTTGATACGCAGTATTTT.

The CDR3 DNA sequence: TGTGCCAGCAGCGGACGACAGGGTCCGTCACCCCTCCACTTT. Its protein product is CASSGRQGPSPLHF. The J gene is TRBJ1-6, the V gene TRBV9, with TRBD1 matching over 7 bases. Germline CDR1 and CDR2: SGDLS and YYNGEE. The V gene end was trimmed by 3 bases and the J gene end by 10 bases; junction bases not matched to a gene: 7. The CDR3 contains 14 residues.

This rearrangement joins TRBV9 to TRBJ1-2, with 7 bases fitting TRBD1. Germline trimming cut 4 bases from V and 7 bases from J; bases unmatched to any gene: 1. CDR1 and CDR2 from the germline V gene are SGDLS and YYNGEE. The CDR3 is 11 amino acids. The CDR3 protein is CASSKGAGYTF. CDR3 coding DNA: TGTGCCAGCAGCAAGGGGGCTGGCTACACCTTC.

The V gene is TRBV11-2, the J gene TRBJ2-5, with 9 bases matching TRBD2. From germline, CDR1 is SGHAT and CDR2 FQNNGV. V lost 5 bases and J lost 5; bases outside the gene matches: 9. The CDR3 is 15 amino acids. CDR3 sequence (DNA): TGTGCCAGCAGCCGAGGTAGCGGGGGATGGGAGACCCAGTACTTC. Encoded protein: CASSRGSGGWETQYF.

This clone was seen a few times. V is TRBV6-2 or TRBV6-3 and J is TRBJ1-1, with D tentatively TRBD1 (6 bases). Germline CDR1 is MNHEY and CDR2 is SVGEGT. CDR3 length: 17 amino acids. Trimming removed 0 bases from V and 5 bases from J, with 19 bases in between. CDR3 residues: CASSYSRTTGRGTEAFF. CDR3 in DNA: TGTGCCAGCAGTTACTCGAGGACCACAGGGAGAGGGACTGAAGCTTTCTTT.

V gene TRBV6-4 combines with J gene TRBJ1-2; D gene ambiguous. The ends were cut back, 6 bases at V and 8 bases at J, with 19 bases in the middle. Germline CDR1 and CDR2: MRHNA and SNTAGT. There are 14 residues in the CDR3. DNA for the CDR3: TGTGCCAGCAGCCGATCCAGGCGTCTCAGGGGCTACACCTTC. Its protein product is CASSRSRRLRGYTF.

The chain employs TRBV5-5 and TRBJ1-1; no reliable D call. V gave up 0 bases and J gave up 7 bases, with 4 bases separating them. The CDR3 has 11 residues. The germline V gene encodes CDR1 SGHKS and CDR2 YYEKEE (reference sequence). The CDR3 protein is CASSLAYEAFF. In nucleotides, the CDR3 is TGTGCCAGCAGCTTGGCCTATGAAGCTTTCTTT. Filled out from reference TRBV5-5 and TRBJ1-1, the complete variable domain reads DAGVTQSPTHLIKTRGQQVTLRCSPISGHKSVSWYQQVLGQGPQFIFQYYEKEERGRGNFPDRFSARQFPNYSSELNVNALLLGDSALYLCASSLAYEAFFGQGTRLTVV.

V usage is TRBV4-3 and J usage is TRBJ2-5; D is perhaps TRBD1 (6 bases). Germline-derived CDR1 and CDR2 are LGHNA and YSLEER. With 1 base removed from V and 2 bases from J, the gap between germline ends came to 11 bases. The CDR3 totals 15 residues. CDR3 amino acids: CASSQGQGTQETQYF. The CDR3 DNA sequence: TGCGCCAGCAGCCAAGGGCAGGGGACACAAGAGACCCAGTACTTC.

The V gene is TRBV7-9, the J gene TRBJ2-1; the D is unclear. V was cut by 5 bases and J by 8 bases, with 4 bases left in between. The germline V gene has CDR1 SEHNR and CDR2 FQNEAQ (reference sequence). The CDR3 is 10 residues long. The CDR3 DNA reads as TGTGCCAGCAGCCTCGATGAGCAGTTCTTC. The encoded protein is CASSLDEQFF.

The chain uses TRBV4-3 and TRBJ2-1, with 10 nucleotides matching TRBD2. After removal of 1 base from V and 9 bases from J, the junction contained 6 bases not matched to a gene. CDR3 length: 15 residues. CDR1 is LGHNA and CDR2 is YSLEER in the germline V gene. The CDR3 region is CASSQGAGGPGEQFF. The CDR3 region has the DNA TGCGCCAGCAGCCAAGGAGCGGGGGGGCCTGGTGAGCAGTTCTTC.

V gene TRBV18 combines with J gene TRBJ2-1; 10 bases fit TRBD2. The junction had 12 bases not matched to a gene; V was cut back by 3 bases and J by 7 bases. The CDR3 totals 17 residues. CDR1 and CDR2 (germline): KGHSH, LQKENI. The CDR3 sequence is CASSPWVAGGEVNEQFF. The CDR3, as DNA: TGTGCCAGCTCACCTTGGGTAGCGGGGGGCGAAGTGAATGAGCAGTTCTTC.

This clone has just one count. The chain recombines TRBV28 with TRBJ1-2; D ambiguous. There are 11 residues in the CDR3. From germline, CDR1 is MDHEN and CDR2 SYDVKM. V lost 9 bases and J 4 bases, leaving 9 bases between the germline ends. The chain's CDR3 is CASGPPYGYTF. The CDR3 region has the DNA TGTGCCAGTGGGCCCCCCTATGGCTACACCTTC.

The chain is built from TRBV6-2 or TRBV6-3 and TRBJ1-5, with 11 positions matching TRBD1. The CDR3 loop spans 19 amino acids. V dropped 2 bases and J dropped 0; count of bases not matched to a gene: 9. The V gene's germline CDR1 is MNHEY and CDR2 SVGEGT. The CDR3 sequence is CASSYLRDRGAYSNQPQHF. For the CDR3, the DNA is TGTGCCAGCAGTTACCTCCGGGACAGGGGGGCCTATAGCAATCAGCCCCAGCATTTT.

V is TRBV7-9 and J is TRBJ1-4; weak D call: TRBD1 (6 bases). This CDR3 has 15 residues. V was pared by 5 bases and J by 6 bases, with 16 bases between. Germline V gene data show CDR1 as SEHNR and CDR2 as FQNEAQ (reference sequence). CDR3 sequence (DNA): TGTGCCAGCAGCCGGACGGCAGGGGAAGATGAAAAACTGTTTTTT. Translated, it gives CASSRTAGEDEKLFF. Full variable domain (missing parts from reference TRBV7-9 and TRBJ1-4): DTGVSQNPRHKITKRGQNVTFRCDPISEHNRLYWYRQTLGQGPEFLTYFQNEAQLEKSRLLSDRFSAERPKGSFSTLEIQRTEQGDSAMYLCASSRTAGEDEKLFFGSGTQLSVL.

The V call is TRBV2, the J call TRBJ1-5; TRBD1 is a possible D gene (5 bases). V was clipped by 6 bases and J by 3 bases, with 9 bases between them. The V gene's germline CDR1 is SNHLY and CDR2 FYNNEI. The CDR3 is made up of 13 amino acids. This CDR3 is CASRWGDNQPQHF. Here the CDR3 DNA reads TGTGCCAGCAGATGGGGGGACAATCAGCCCCAGCATTTT.